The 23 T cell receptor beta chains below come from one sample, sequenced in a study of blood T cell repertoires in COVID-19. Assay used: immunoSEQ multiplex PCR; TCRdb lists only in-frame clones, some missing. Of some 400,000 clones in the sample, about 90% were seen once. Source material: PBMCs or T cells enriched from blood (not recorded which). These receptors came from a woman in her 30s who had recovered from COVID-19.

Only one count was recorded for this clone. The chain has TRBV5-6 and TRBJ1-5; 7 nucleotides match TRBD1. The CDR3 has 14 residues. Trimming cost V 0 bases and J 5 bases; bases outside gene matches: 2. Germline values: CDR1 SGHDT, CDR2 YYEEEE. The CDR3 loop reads CASSLGRGDQPQHF. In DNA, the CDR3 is TGTGCCAGCAGCTTGGGCAGGGGGGATCAGCCCCAGCATTTT. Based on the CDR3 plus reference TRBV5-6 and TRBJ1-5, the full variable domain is DAGVTQSPTHLIKTRGQQVTLRCSPKSGHDTVSWYQQALGQGPQFIFQYYEEEERQRGNFPDRFSGHQFPNYSSELNVNALLLGDSALYLCASSLGRGDQPQHFGDGTRLSIL.

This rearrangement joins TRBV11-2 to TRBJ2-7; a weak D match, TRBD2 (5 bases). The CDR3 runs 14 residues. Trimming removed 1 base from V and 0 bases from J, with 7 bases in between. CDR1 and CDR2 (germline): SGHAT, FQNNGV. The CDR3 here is CASSLAGSSYEQYF. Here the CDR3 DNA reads TGTGCCAGCAGCTTAGCGGGAAGCTCCTACGAGCAGTACTTC. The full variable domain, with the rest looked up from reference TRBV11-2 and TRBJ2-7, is EAGVAQSPRYKIIEKRQSVAFWCNPISGHATLYWYQQILGQGPKLLIQFQNNGVVDDSQLPKDRFSAERLKGVDSTLKIQPAKLEDSAVYLCASSLAGSSYEQYFGPGTRLTVT.

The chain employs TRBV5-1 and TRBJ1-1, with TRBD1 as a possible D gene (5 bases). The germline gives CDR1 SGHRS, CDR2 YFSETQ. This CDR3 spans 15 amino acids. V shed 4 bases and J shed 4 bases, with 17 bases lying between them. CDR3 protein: CASSRSAGSGTEAFF. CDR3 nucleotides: TGCGCCAGCAGCCGCTCGGCAGGGTCGGGCACTGAAGCTTTCTTT.

The CDR3 spells CASSPTGTENNEQFF. In DNA form, the CDR3 reads TGTGCCAGCAGCCCCACCGGGACAGAGAACAATGAGCAGTTCTTC. V gene TRBV27 combines with J gene TRBJ2-1; TRBD1 matches 7 bases. V shed 6 bases, J shed 5 bases, and the junction held 10 bases outside the gene matches. The CDR3 has 15 amino acids. In germline, CDR1 is MNHEY, CDR2 SMNVEV (reference sequence).

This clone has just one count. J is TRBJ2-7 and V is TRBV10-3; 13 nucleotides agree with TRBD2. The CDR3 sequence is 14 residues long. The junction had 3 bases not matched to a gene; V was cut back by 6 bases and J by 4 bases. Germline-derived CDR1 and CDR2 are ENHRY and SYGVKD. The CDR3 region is CAISTSGGVYEQYF. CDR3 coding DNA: TGTGCCATCAGCACTAGCGGGGGGGTTTACGAGCAGTACTTC.

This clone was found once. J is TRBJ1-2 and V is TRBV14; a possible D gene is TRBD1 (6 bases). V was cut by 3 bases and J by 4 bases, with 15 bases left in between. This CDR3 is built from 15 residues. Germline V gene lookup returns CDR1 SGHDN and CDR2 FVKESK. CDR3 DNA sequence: TGTGCCAGCAGCCACTACTTCGGCAGGGGCTATGGCTACACCTTC. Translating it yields CASSHYFGRGYGYTF.

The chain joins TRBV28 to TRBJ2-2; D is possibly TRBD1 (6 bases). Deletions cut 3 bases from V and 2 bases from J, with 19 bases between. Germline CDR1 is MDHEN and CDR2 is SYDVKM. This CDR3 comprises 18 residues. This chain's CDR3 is CASSFFLWDTSNTGELFF. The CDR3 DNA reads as TGTGCCAGCAGTTTTTTTTTATGGGACACCTCAAACACCGGGGAGCTGTTTTTT. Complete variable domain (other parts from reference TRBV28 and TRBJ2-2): DVKVTQSSRYLVKRTGEKVFLECVQDMDHENMFWYRQDPGLGLRLIYFSYDVKMKEKGDIPEGYSVSREKKERFSLILESASTNQTSMYLCASSFFLWDTSNTGELFFGEGSRLTVL.

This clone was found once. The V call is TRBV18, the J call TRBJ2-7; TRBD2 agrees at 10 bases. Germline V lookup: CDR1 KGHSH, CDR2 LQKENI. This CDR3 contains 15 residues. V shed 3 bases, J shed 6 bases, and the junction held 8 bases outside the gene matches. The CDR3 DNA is TGTGCCAGCTCACCCCTCTCCGCTAGCGGGAGCGAGCAGTACTTC. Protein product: CASSPLSASGSEQYF. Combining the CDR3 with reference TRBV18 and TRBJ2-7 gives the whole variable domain NAGVMQNPRHLVRRRGQEARLRCSPMKGHSHVYWYRQLPEEGLKFMVYLQKENIIDESGMPKERFSAEFPKEGPSILRIQQVVRGDSAAYFCASSPLSASGSEQYFGPGTRLTVT.

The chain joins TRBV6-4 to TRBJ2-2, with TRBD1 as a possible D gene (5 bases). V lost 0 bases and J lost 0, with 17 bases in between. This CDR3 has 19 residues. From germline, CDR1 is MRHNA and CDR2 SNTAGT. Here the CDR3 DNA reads TGTGCCAGCAGTGACTCGGATACTGACGTACAGGCGAACACCGGGGAGCTGTTTTTT. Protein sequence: CASSDSDTDVQANTGELFF.

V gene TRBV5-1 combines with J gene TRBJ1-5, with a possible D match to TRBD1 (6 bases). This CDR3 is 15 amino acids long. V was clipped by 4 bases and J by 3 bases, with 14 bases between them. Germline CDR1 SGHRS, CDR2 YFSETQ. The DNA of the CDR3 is TGCGCCAGCAGCGCTCGAGGGGGGGCCAATCAGCCCCAGCATTTT. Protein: CASSARGGANQPQHF. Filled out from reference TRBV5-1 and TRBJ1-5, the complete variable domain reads KAGVTQTPRYLIKTRGQQVTLSCSPISGHRSVSWYQQTPGQGLQFLFEYFSETQRNKGNFPGRFSGRQFSNSRSEMNVSTLELGDSALYLCASSARGGANQPQHFGDGTRLSIL.

The CDR3 loop is CATSPGQGFVQGEQFF. The CDR3 coding sequence is TGTGCCACCAGCCCGGGACAGGGCTTCGTACAGGGTGAGCAGTTCTTC. The rearrangement links TRBV24-1 to TRBJ2-1; 9 nucleotides align to TRBD1. From germline, CDR1 is KGHDR and CDR2 SFDVKD. The CDR3 loop spans 16 amino acids. V lost 7 bases to trimming and J lost 9 bases; unmatched junction nucleotides: 15.

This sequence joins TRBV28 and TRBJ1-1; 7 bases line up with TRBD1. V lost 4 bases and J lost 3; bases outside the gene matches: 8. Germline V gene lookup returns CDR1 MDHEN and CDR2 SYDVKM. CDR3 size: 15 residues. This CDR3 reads CASSSAGQQDTEAFF. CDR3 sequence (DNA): TGTGCCAGCAGTTCGGCGGGACAGCAGGACACTGAAGCTTTCTTT.

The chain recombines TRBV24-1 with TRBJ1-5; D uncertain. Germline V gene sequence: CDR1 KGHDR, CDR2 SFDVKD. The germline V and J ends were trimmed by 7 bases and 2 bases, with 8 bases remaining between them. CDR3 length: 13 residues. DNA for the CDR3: TGTGCCACCAGGTTCGGGGGCAATCAGCCCCAGCATTTT. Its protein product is CATRFGGNQPQHF.

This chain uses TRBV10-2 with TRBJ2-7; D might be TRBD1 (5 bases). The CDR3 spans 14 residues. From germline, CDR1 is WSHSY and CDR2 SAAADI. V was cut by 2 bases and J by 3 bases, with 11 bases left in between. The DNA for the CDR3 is TGCGCCAGCAGTGAGGGGGCGCCCCTCTACGAGCAGTACTTC. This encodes CASSEGAPLYEQYF.

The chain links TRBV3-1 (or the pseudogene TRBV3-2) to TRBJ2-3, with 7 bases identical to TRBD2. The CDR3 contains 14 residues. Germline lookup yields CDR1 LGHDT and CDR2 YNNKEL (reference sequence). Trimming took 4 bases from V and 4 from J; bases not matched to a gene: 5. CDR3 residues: CASSLRLASDTQYF. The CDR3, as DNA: TGTGCCAGCAGCCTTCGACTAGCATCAGATACGCAGTATTTT.

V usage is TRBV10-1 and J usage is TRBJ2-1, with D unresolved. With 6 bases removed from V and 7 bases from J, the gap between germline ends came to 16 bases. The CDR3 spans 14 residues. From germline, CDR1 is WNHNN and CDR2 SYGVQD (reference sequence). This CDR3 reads CASSQPPEENEQFF. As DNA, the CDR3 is TGCGCCAGCAGCCAACCCCCCGAGGAGAATGAGCAGTTCTTC.

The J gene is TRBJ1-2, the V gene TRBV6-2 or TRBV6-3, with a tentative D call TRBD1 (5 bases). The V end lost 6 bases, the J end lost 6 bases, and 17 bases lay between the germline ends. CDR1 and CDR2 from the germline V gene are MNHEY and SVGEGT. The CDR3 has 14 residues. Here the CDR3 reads CASSDPYAGNGYTF. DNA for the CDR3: TGTGCCAGCAGCGACCCATACGCAGGGAATGGCTACACCTTC.

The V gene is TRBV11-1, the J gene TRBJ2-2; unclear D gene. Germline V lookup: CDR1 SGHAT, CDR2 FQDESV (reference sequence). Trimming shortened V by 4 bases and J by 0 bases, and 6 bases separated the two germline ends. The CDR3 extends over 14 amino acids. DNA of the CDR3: TGTGCCAGCAGCTCAACAGCGAACACCGGGGAGCTGTTTTTT. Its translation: CASSSTANTGELFF. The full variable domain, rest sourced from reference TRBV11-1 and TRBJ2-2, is EAEVAQSPRYKITEKSQAVAFWCDPISGHATLYWYRQILGQGPELLVQFQDESVVDDSQLPKDRFSAERLKGVDSTLKIQPAELGDSAMYLCASSSTANTGELFFGEGSRLTVL.

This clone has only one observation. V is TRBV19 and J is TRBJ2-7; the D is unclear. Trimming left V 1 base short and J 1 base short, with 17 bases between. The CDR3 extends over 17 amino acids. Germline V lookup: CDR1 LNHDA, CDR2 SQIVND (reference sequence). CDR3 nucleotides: TGTGCCAGTAGTATAGTAGTAGTGGGCACTGGATCCTACGAGCAGTACTTC. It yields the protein CASSIVVVGTGSYEQYF.

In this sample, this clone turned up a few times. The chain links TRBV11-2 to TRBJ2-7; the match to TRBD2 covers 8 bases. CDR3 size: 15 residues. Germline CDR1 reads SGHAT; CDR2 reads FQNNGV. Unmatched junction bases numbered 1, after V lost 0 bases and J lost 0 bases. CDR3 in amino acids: CASSLDLAGSYEQYF. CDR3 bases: TGTGCCAGCAGCTTAGATCTAGCGGGCTCCTACGAGCAGTACTTC.

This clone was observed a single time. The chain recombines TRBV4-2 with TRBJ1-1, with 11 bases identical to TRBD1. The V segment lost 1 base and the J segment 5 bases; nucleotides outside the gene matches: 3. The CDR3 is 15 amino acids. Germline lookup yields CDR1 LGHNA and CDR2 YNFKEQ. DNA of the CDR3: TGTGCCAGCAGCCAAGTGGGACAGGGGGGGACTGAAGCTTTCTTT. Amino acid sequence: CASSQVGQGGTEAFF.

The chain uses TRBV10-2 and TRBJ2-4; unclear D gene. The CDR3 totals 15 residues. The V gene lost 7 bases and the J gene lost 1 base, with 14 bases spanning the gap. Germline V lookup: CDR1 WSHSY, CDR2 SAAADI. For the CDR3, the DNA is TGCGCCAGCACCGAACCGCGCAGGGCCAAAAACATTCAGTACTTC. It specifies CASTEPRRAKNIQYF.

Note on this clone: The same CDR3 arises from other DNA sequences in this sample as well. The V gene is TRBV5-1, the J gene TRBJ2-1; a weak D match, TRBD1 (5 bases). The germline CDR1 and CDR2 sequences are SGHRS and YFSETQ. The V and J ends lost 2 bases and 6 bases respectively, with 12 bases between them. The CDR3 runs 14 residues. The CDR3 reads CASSLGQGSNEQFF. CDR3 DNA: TGCGCCAGCAGCTTAGGTCAGGGTAGCAATGAGCAGTTCTTC. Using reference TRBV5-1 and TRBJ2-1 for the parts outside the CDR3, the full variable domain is KAGVTQTPRYLIKTRGQQVTLSCSPISGHRSVSWYQQTPGQGLQFLFEYFSETQRNKGNFPGRFSGRQFSNSRSEMNVSTLELGDSALYLCASSLGQGSNEQFFGPGTRLTVL.